This TCR beta chain was sequenced for a study of blood T cell repertoires in COVID-19. In the study overall: Sites in the United States, Italy and Spain provided acute and convalescent COVID-19 samples. In each case, the material was cDNA or gDNA derived from T cells, B-cell-depleted T cells, or PBMCs.

CDR1 and CDR2 (germline): LNHDA, SQIVND (reference sequence). This CDR3 is built from 13 residues. Losses at the gene ends were 6 bases for V and 7 bases for J; bases not matched to a gene: 7. This clone was counted at least ten times. In the original processing: The authors estimated nucleated cell counts from reference gene primer amplification. The table came from immunoSEQ multiplex PCR; TCRdb's copy has only in-frame clones and leaves some out. The DNA was the basis for D and trimming; V, J and clone size are from that table. The sample carries approximately 400,000 clones, around 84% recorded once.

The sequencing input was peripheral blood. V and J are TRBV19 and TRBJ2-5; TRBD2 aligns across 8 bases. This sequence originates from a human donor with acute or convalescent COVID-19. The donor label of this sample is uncertain. In DNA form, the CDR3 reads TGTGCCAGTAGCCCCGGGACTAGAGGGACCCAGTACTTC. It yields the protein CASSPGTRGTQYF.